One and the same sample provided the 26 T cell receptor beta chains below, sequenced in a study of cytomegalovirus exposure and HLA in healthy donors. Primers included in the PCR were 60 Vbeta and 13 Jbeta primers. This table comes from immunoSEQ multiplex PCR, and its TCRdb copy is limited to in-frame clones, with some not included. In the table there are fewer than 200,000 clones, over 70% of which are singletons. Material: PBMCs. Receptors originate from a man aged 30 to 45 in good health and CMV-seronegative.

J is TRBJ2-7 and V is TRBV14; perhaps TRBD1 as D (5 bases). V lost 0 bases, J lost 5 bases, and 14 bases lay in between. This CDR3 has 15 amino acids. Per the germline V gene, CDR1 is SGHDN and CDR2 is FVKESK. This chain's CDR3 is CASSQDRAMIHEQYF. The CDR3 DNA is TGTGCCAGCAGCCAAGACAGGGCTATGATTCACGAGCAGTACTTC.

CDR3 nucleotides: TGTGCCAGCAGTTCCCCAGGCGGGGTAGGTGCAAATTCACCCCTCCACTTT. Amino acids: CASSSPGGVGANSPLHF. The V and J genes are TRBV25-1 and TRBJ1-6; D gene uncertain. The V end lost 5 bases, the J end lost 7 bases, and 21 bases lay between the germline ends. This CDR3 comprises 17 residues. Per the germline V gene, CDR1 is MGHDK and CDR2 is SYGVNS.

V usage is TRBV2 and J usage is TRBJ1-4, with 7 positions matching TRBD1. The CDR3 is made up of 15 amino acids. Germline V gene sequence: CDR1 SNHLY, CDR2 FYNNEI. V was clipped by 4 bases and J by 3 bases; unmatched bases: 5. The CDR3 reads CASSVTGEANEKLFF. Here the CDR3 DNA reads TGTGCCAGCAGTGTAACAGGGGAGGCTAATGAAAAACTGTTTTTT.

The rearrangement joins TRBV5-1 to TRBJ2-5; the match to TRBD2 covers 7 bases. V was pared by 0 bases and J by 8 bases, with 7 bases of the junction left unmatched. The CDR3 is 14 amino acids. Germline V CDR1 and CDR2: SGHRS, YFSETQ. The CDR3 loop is CASSLGLAQGTQYF. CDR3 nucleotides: TGCGCCAGCAGCTTGGGACTAGCCCAAGGAACCCAGTACTTC.

The chain's CDR3 is CASSEKTGGTDTQYF. For the CDR3, the DNA is TGTGCCAGCAGTGAAAAGACAGGGGGCACAGATACGCAGTATTTT. The V gene is TRBV6-4, the J gene TRBJ2-3, with 8 bases matching TRBD1. CDR1 is MRHNA and CDR2 is SNTAGT in the germline V gene. The V segment lost 3 bases and the J segment 1 base; nucleotides outside the gene matches: 3. The CDR3 runs 15 residues.

Written as DNA, the CDR3 is TGTGCCAGCAGCCCGGGACTAGCGGGGGGGTTTACGCAGTATTTT. Its protein product is CASSPGLAGGFTQYF. J is TRBJ2-3 and V is TRBV11-2; 16 bases align to TRBD2. J gave up 8 bases and V 5 bases, and 4 bases lay outside the gene matches. Germline V gene data show CDR1 as SGHAT and CDR2 as FQNNGV. The CDR3 spans 15 residues.

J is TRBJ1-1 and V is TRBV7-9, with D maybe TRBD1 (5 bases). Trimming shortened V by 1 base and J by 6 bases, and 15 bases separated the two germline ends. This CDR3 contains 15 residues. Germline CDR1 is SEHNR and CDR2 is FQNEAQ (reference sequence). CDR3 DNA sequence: TGTGCCAGCAGCTTAGAACTTGGGGGGTTAGCTGAAGCTTTCTTT. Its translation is CASSLELGGLAEAFF.

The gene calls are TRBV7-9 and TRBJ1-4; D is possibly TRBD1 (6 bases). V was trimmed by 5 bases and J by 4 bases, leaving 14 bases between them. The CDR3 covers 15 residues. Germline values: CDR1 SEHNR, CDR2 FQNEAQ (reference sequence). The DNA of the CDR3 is TGTGCCAGCAGCACCCACAGGGCACATAATGAAAAACTGTTTTTT. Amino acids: CASSTHRAHNEKLFF.

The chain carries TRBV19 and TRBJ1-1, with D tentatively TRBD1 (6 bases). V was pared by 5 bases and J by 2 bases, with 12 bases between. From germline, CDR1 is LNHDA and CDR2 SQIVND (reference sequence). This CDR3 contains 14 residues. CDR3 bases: TGTGCCAGTAGTTACGGGGGGGCAAACACTGAAGCTTTCTTT. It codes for CASSYGGANTEAFF.

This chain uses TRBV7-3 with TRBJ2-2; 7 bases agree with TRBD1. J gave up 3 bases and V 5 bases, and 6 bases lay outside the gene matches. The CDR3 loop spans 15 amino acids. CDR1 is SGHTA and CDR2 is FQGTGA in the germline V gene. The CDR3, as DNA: TGTGCCAGCAGCACAAAAGGGACAGACACCGGGGAGCTGTTTTTT. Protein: CASSTKGTDTGELFF.

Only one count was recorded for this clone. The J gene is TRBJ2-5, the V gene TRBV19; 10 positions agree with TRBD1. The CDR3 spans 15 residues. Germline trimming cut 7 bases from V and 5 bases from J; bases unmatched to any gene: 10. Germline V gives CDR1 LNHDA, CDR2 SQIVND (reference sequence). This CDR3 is CASTLTGGVGETQYF. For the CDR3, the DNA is TGTGCCAGTACCTTGACAGGGGGCGTTGGGGAGACCCAGTACTTC.

The chain's CDR3 is CASSLTGRNTEAFF. Written as DNA, the CDR3 is TGTGCCAGCAGCCTAACAGGGCGGAACACTGAAGCTTTCTTT. The V gene is TRBV7-2, the J gene TRBJ1-1, with D perhaps matching TRBD1 (6 bases). Between the trimmed V and J ends, which lost 5 bases and 1 base, there was a span of 11 bases. The CDR3 runs to 14 residues. The germline V gene encodes CDR1 SGHTA and CDR2 FQGNSA.

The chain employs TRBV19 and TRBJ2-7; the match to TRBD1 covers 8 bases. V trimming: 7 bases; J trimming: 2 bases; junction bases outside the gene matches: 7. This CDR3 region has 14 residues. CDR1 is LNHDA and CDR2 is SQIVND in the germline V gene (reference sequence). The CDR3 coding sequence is TGTGCCAGTACACCCAGGGACAGGACCTACGAGCAGTACTTC. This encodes CASTPRDRTYEQYF.

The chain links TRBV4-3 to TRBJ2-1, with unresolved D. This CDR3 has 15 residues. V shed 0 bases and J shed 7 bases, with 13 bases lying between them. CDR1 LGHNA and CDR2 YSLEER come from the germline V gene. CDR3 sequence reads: CASSQERNPTNEQFF. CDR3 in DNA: TGCGCCAGCAGCCAAGAACGAAACCCCACTAATGAGCAGTTCTTC.

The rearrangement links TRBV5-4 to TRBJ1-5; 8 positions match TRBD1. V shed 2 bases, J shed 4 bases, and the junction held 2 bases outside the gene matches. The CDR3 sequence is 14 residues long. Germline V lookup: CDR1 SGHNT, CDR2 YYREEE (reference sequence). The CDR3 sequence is CASSLQGGNQPQHF. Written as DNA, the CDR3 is TGTGCCAGCAGCTTACAGGGGGGGAATCAGCCCCAGCATTTT.

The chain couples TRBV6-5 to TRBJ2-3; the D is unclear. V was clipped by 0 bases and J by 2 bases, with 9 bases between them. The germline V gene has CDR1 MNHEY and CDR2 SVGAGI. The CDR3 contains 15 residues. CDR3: CASSYSRGVTDTQYF. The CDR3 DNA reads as TGTGCCAGCAGTTACTCCCGAGGCGTCACAGATACGCAGTATTTT.

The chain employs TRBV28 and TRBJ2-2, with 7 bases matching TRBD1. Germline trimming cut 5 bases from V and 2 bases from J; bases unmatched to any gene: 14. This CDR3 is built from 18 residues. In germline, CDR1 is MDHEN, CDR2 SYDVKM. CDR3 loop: CASSTNSWDSPNTGELFF. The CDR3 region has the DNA TGTGCCAGCAGTACAAACTCTTGGGACAGTCCAAACACCGGGGAGCTGTTTTTT.

CDR3 in amino acids: CASSPGGPGDEQFF. As DNA, the CDR3 is TGTGCCAGCAGCCCCGGAGGGCCCGGGGATGAGCAGTTCTTC. V and J are TRBV7-3 and TRBJ2-1, with D tentatively TRBD2 (6 bases). This CDR3 is built from 14 residues. Germline V gene lookup returns CDR1 SGHTA and CDR2 FQGTGA. Trimming left V 5 bases short and J 8 bases short, with 16 bases between.

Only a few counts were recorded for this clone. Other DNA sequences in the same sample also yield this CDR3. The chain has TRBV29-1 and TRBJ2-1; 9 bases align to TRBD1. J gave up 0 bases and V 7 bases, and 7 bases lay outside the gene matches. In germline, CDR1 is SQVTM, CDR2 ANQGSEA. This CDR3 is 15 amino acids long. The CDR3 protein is CSAGTGLGSYNEQFF. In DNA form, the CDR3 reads TGCAGCGCTGGGACAGGGTTGGGCTCCTACAATGAGCAGTTCTTC.

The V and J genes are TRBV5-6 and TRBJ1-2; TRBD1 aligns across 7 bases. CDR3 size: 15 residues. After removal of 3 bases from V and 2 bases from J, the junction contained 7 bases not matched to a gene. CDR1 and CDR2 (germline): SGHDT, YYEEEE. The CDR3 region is CASSSITTGNYGYTF. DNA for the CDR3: TGTGCCAGCAGCTCCATTACGACAGGGAACTATGGCTACACCTTC. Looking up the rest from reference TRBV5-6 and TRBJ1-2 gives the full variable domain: DAGVTQSPTHLIKTRGQQVTLRCSPKSGHDTVSWYQQALGQGPQFIFQYYEEEERQRGNFPDRFSGHQFPNYSSELNVNALLLGDSALYLCASSSITTGNYGYTFGSGTRLTVV.

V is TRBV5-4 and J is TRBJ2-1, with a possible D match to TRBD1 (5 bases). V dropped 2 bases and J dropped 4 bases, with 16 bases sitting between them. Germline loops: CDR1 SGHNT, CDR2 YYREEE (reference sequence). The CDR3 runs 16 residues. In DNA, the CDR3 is TGTGCCAGCAGCTTAACAGGTGGTTCGGATTACAATGAGCAGTTCTTC. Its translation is CASSLTGGSDYNEQFF.

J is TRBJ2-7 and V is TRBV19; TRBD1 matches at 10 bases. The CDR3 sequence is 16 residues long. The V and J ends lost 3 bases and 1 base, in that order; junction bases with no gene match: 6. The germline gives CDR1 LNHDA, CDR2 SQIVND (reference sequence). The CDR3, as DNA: TGTGCCAGTAGTATTGCGGTGGGACAGGGGTCCTACGAGCAGTACTTC. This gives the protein CASSIAVGQGSYEQYF.

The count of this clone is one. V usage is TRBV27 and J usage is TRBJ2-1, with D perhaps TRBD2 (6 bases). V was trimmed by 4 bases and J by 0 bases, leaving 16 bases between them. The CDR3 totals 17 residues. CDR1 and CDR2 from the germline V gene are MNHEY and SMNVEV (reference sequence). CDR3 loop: CASSSGRLDSSYNEQFF. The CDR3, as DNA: TGTGCCAGCAGTTCAGGCCGACTAGACAGCTCCTACAATGAGCAGTTCTTC.

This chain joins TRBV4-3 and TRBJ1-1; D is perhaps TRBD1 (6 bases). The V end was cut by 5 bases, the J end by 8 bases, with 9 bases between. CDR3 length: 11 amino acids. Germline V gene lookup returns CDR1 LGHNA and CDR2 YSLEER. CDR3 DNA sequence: TGCGCCAGCAGCATAACAGGGGAAGCTTTCTTT. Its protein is CASSITGEAFF.

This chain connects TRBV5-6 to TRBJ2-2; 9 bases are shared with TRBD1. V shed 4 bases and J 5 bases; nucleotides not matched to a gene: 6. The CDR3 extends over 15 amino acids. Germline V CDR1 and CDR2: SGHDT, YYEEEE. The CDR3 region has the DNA TGTGCCAGCAGCCCCCTGACAGGGGGGACCGGGGAGCTGTTTTTT. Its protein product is CASSPLTGGTGELFF. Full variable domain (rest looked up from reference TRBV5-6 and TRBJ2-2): DAGVTQSPTHLIKTRGQQVTLRCSPKSGHDTVSWYQQALGQGPQFIFQYYEEEERQRGNFPDRFSGHQFPNYSSELNVNALLLGDSALYLCASSPLTGGTGELFFGEGSRLTVL.

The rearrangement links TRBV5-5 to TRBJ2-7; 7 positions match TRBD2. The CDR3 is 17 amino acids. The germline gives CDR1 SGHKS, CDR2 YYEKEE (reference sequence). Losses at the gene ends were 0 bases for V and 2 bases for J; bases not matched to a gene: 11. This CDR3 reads CASSLEGGADPTYEQYF. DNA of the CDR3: TGTGCCAGCAGCTTGGAGGGAGGGGCAGATCCTACCTACGAGCAGTACTTC.